These 14 T cell receptor beta chains were sequenced from one sample in a study of cytomegalovirus exposure and HLA in healthy donors. The PCR had 60 Vbeta and 13 Jbeta primers. Assay used: immunoSEQ multiplex PCR; TCRdb lists only in-frame clones, some missing. The table lists under 250,000 clones, 80% to 85% of them singletons. Material for sequencing was PBMCs. The receptors originated from a woman in her sixties in good health and CMV-seropositive.

CDR3 sequence: CASSEGGGGAGELFF. The CDR3 DNA follows: TGTGCCAGCAGTGAAGGGGGAGGGGGGGCCGGGGAGCTGTTTTTT. The V and J genes are TRBV6-1 and TRBJ2-2, with a weak D call TRBD2 (7 bases). The CDR3 consists of 15 residues. Trimming removed 1 base at V and 6 bases at J, with 12 bases between. CDR1 and CDR2 (germline): MNHNS, SASEGT.

The chain couples TRBV10-3 to TRBJ2-6; 9 bases are a match to TRBD1. V lost 10 bases, J lost 2 bases, and 3 bases stayed unmatched. The CDR3 loop spans 14 amino acids. Germline V lookup: CDR1 ENHRY, CDR2 SYGVKD. CDR3 amino acids: CASRQGAGANVLTF. The CDR3 DNA sequence: TGTGCCAGCAGACAGGGGGCTGGGGCCAACGTCCTGACTTTC.

CDR3 nucleotide sequence: TGCAGCGTCGTAAAGGGTGGGACAGGGGGCGGTGAGCAGTTCTTC. Encoded protein: CSVVKGGTGGGEQFF. The chain is built from TRBV29-1 and TRBJ2-1; TRBD1 aligns across 12 bases. Trimming removed 6 bases from V and 9 bases from J; junction bases left unmatched: 12. Germline V gene sequence: CDR1 SQVTM, CDR2 ANQGSEA. The CDR3 runs to 15 residues.

The rearrangement links TRBV5-4 to TRBJ2-2, with 9 positions matching TRBD1. CDR3 length: 15 residues. Germline loops: CDR1 SGHNT, CDR2 YYREEE (reference sequence). V lost 3 bases and J lost 4; bases outside the gene matches: 4. DNA of the CDR3: TGTGCCAGCAGCTACCGGGACAGGGTCACCGGGGAGCTGTTTTTT. Its translation is CASSYRDRVTGELFF.

The V gene is TRBV28, the J gene TRBJ1-2, with TRBD1 as a possible D gene (5 bases). Per germline, CDR1 MDHEN and CDR2 SYDVKM. The CDR3 totals 16 residues. Trimming pared 5 bases from V and 0 bases from J, leaving 16 bases between. CDR3 protein: CASSNRRGLANYGYTF. The CDR3 region has the DNA TGTGCCAGCAGTAACCGCCGGGGACTAGCTAACTATGGCTACACCTTC.

This chain connects TRBV5-4 to TRBJ2-1, with 10 bases aligning to TRBD2. V lost 0 bases, J lost 1 base, and 7 bases stayed unmatched. Germline V CDR1 and CDR2: SGHNT, YYREEE (reference sequence). The CDR3 contains 18 residues. CDR3 bases: TGTGCCAGCAGCTTGGCCCCAGGAGCGGGAGGGTCCTACAATGAGCAGTTCTTC. Its protein is CASSLAPGAGGSYNEQFF.

The CDR3, as DNA: TGTGCCAGCAGCCAAGGCGTACTAGCGGGGTTTTATTTAGGCTACGAGCAGTACTTC. This sequence encodes CASSQGVLAGFYLGYEQYF. The V gene is TRBV4-2, the J gene TRBJ2-7, with 10 positions matching TRBD2. The CDR3 is 19 amino acids. With V trimmed by 1 base and J by 3 bases, 15 bases remained unmatched. CDR1 and CDR2 (germline): LGHNA, YNFKEQ.

This clone showed up just once. This chain joins TRBV5-1 and TRBJ2-5, with TRBD2 identical over 7 bases. The CDR3 has 13 amino acids. The germline gives CDR1 SGHRS, CDR2 YFSETQ. The junction had 6 bases not matched to a gene; V was cut back by 7 bases and J by 3 bases. The CDR3 loop reads CASALAAEETQYF. The CDR3 nucleotides are TGCGCCAGCGCGCTAGCGGCAGAAGAGACCCAGTACTTC.

This rearrangement joins TRBV4-1 to TRBJ1-6; 10 nucleotides agree with TRBD1. CDR3 size: 16 residues. V lost 4 bases and J lost 9; bases outside the gene matches: 9. The germline CDR1 and CDR2 sequences are MGHRA and YSYEKL. The CDR3 here is CASSPRQGAQPSPLHF. CDR3 nucleotide sequence: TGCGCCAGCAGCCCCAGACAGGGGGCGCAGCCTTCACCCCTCCACTTT.

This rearrangement joins TRBV5-6 to TRBJ2-7; no definite D call. V was pared by 4 bases and J by 1 base, with 12 bases between. The CDR3 has 14 residues. The germline CDR1 and CDR2 sequences are SGHDT and YYEEEE. The chain's CDR3 is CASSPSLLSYEQYF. The DNA of the CDR3 is TGTGCCAGCAGCCCTAGTTTACTATCCTACGAGCAGTACTTC.

The rearrangement joins TRBV11-2 to TRBJ2-7, with TRBD2 as a possible D gene (6 bases). The CDR3 consists of 11 residues. The V end was cut by 8 bases, the J end by 1 base, with 6 bases between. Germline loops: CDR1 SGHAT, CDR2 FQNNGV. The CDR3 sequence: CASGGSYEQYF. CDR3 nucleotide sequence: TGTGCCAGCGGGGGGTCCTACGAGCAGTACTTC.

V is TRBV4-2 and J is TRBJ1-3; 11 bases line up with TRBD1. The CDR3 runs 18 residues. V gave up 3 bases and J gave up 2 bases; unmatched junction bases: 9. Germline V gene sequence: CDR1 LGHNA, CDR2 YNFKEQ. CDR3 DNA sequence: TGTGCCAGCAGCCAGAGAGGACAGGGGGCGACAACTGGAAACACCATATATTTT. This gives the protein CASSQRGQGATTGNTIYF.

The V gene is TRBV9, the J gene TRBJ1-5; D not resolved. V lost 0 bases, J lost 5 bases, and 6 bases lay in between. Germline CDR1 and CDR2: SGDLS and YYNGEE. This CDR3 spans 13 amino acids. The CDR3 sequence is CASSVEWHQPQHF. The CDR3 nucleotides are TGTGCCAGCAGCGTAGAGTGGCATCAGCCCCAGCATTTT.

The chain employs TRBV9 and TRBJ2-3; 7 bases agree with TRBD2. With 3 bases clipped from V and 4 bases from J, the junction kept 14 bases outside the gene matches. The CDR3 extends over 17 amino acids. Germline CDR1 is SGDLS and CDR2 is YYNGEE. The CDR3 spells CASSAPSLAPGADTQYF. The CDR3, as DNA: TGTGCCAGCAGCGCCCCATCACTAGCGCCGGGGGCAGATACGCAGTATTTT.